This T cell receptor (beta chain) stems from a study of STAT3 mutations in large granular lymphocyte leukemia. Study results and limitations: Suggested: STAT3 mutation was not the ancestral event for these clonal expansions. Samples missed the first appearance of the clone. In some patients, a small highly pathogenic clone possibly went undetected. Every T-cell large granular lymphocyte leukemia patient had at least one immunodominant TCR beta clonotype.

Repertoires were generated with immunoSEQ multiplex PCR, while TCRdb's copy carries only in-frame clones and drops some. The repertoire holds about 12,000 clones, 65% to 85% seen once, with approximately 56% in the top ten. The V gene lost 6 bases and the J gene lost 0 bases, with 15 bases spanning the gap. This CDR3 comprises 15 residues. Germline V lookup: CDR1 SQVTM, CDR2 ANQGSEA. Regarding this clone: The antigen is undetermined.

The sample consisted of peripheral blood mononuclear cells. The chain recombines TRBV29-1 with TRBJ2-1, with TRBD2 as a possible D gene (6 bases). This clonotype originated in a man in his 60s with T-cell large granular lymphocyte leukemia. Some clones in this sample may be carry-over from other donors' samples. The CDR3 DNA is TGCAGCGTGGGGGGACGGAGAAGCTCCTACAATGAGCAGTTCTTC. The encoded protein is CSVGGRRSSYNEQFF.